Each of the 20 T cell receptor beta chains below was sequenced from the same sample in a study of cytomegalovirus exposure and HLA in healthy donors. The PCR used 60 Vbeta and 13 Jbeta primers. The method was immunoSEQ multiplex PCR; TCRdb's version includes in-frame clones alone and lacks a portion of them. This repertoire shows approximately 190,000 clones, 87% found once; its top ten account for approximately 1.1%. Sequenced: PBMCs. The receptors originated from a boy between 2 and 10 years old in good health and CMV-seronegative.

The V and J genes are TRBV5-1 and TRBJ2-1; TRBD2 aligns across 11 bases. CDR1 and CDR2 from the germline V gene are SGHRS and YFSETQ. The CDR3 totals 18 residues. V was clipped by 4 bases and J by 0 bases; unmatched bases: 9. The CDR3 nucleotides read TGCGCCAGCAGCCGTGTAGCGGGAGGGCTCAACTCCTACAATGAGCAGTTCTTC. It codes for CASSRVAGGLNSYNEQFF.

The chain couples TRBV14 to TRBJ2-7, with 11 bases that match TRBD2. The germline CDR1 and CDR2 sequences are SGHDN and FVKESK. J was trimmed by 3 bases and V by 2 bases; bases with no gene match: 15. The CDR3 loop spans 19 amino acids. CDR3 region: CASSQSDRPRTSGFYEQYF. CDR3 in DNA: TGTGCCAGCAGCCAATCCGACCGACCTAGGACTAGCGGGTTCTACGAGCAGTACTTC.

The chain combines TRBV5-1 with TRBJ1-1; D is uncertain. The CDR3 has 14 amino acids. V lost 1 base and J 7 bases, leaving 14 bases between the germline ends. Germline V lookup: CDR1 SGHRS, CDR2 YFSETQ. The CDR3 region is CASSLQSSINEAFF. The DNA of the CDR3 is TGCGCCAGCAGCTTGCAGTCATCAATCAATGAAGCTTTCTTT.

Only a few counts were recorded for this clone. The chain combines TRBV19 with TRBJ2-4, with TRBD2 matching over 7 bases. CDR1 LNHDA and CDR2 SQIVND come from the germline V gene (reference sequence). V lost 4 bases and J lost 3; bases outside the gene matches: 3. There are 14 residues in the CDR3. CDR3 in amino acids: CASSSPGGKNIQYF. DNA of the CDR3: TGTGCCAGTAGTAGTCCGGGAGGCAAAAACATTCAGTACTTC.

The V and J genes are TRBV6-5 and TRBJ1-4; 8 positions agree with TRBD1. V shed 6 bases and J 8 bases; nucleotides not matched to a gene: 5. Germline-derived CDR1 and CDR2 are MNHEY and SVGAGI. CDR3 length: 13 amino acids. The CDR3 reads CASRGRGQEKLFF. CDR3 sequence (DNA): TGTGCCAGCAGGGGCAGGGGGCAGGAAAAACTGTTTTTT.

The chain has TRBV9 and TRBJ2-3, with 9 bases identical to TRBD2. Per the germline V gene, CDR1 is SGDLS and CDR2 is YYNGEE. There are 16 residues in the CDR3. J lost 3 bases, V lost 0 bases, and 5 bases had no gene match. Here the CDR3 reads CASSVGSGRSTDTQYF. Written as DNA, the CDR3 is TGTGCCAGCAGCGTAGGCAGCGGGAGGTCGACAGATACGCAGTATTTT. The variable domain in full, completed from reference TRBV9 and TRBJ2-3, reads DSGVTQTPKHLITATGQRVTLRCSPRSGDLSVYWYQQSLDQGLQFLIQYYNGEERAKGNILERFSAQQFPDLHSELNLSSLELGDSALYFCASSVGSGRSTDTQYFGPGTRLTVL.

V and J are TRBV19 and TRBJ2-1; D is possibly TRBD2 (7 bases). The CDR3 loop spans 16 amino acids. The V gene's germline CDR1 is LNHDA and CDR2 SQIVND (reference sequence). Trimming pared 9 bases from V and 4 bases from J, leaving 22 bases between. This CDR3 reads CASTKDRGARYNEQFF. The CDR3 DNA sequence: TGTGCCAGCACCAAGGACCGGGGGGCTAGATACAATGAGCAGTTCTTC.

V usage is TRBV27 and J usage is TRBJ2-1, with TRBD2 matching 7 bases. V dropped 1 base and J dropped 0; count of bases not matched to a gene: 3. Per germline, CDR1 MNHEY and CDR2 SMNVEV (reference sequence). The CDR3 sequence is 16 residues long. The CDR3 loop reads CASSLLPGGSYNEQFF. The DNA of the CDR3 is TGTGCCAGCAGTTTATTACCGGGGGGCTCCTACAATGAGCAGTTCTTC.

The chain has TRBV7-9 and TRBJ2-4; the match to TRBD1 covers 10 bases. CDR1 is SEHNR, CDR2 FQNEAQ, per germline (reference sequence). With 2 bases clipped from V and 0 bases from J, the junction kept 10 bases outside the gene matches. The CDR3 runs 19 residues. The CDR3 DNA reads TGTGCCAGCAGCTTACAACTCGGGACAGGGGTGCTAGCCAAAAACATTCAGTACTTC. This gives the protein CASSLQLGTGVLAKNIQYF.

V is TRBV6-6 and J is TRBJ2-1; 7 nucleotides line up with TRBD2. CDR1 is MNHNY and CDR2 is SVGAGI in the germline V gene (reference sequence). V lost 1 base, J lost 7 bases, and 7 bases stayed unmatched. The CDR3 covers 15 residues. The CDR3 protein is CASSYFGGGLNEQFF. CDR3 DNA sequence: TGTGCCAGCAGTTACTTCGGCGGGGGTCTAAATGAGCAGTTCTTC.

CDR3 protein: CASSIPLGTSGGQETQYF. In DNA form, the CDR3 reads TGTGCCAGCAGCATCCCCCTGGGGACTAGCGGGGGCCAAGAGACCCAGTACTTC. The chain employs TRBV7-9 and TRBJ2-5; 14 bases map to TRBD2. Germline-derived CDR1 and CDR2 are SEHNR and FQNEAQ (reference sequence). V dropped 5 bases and J dropped 1; count of bases not matched to a gene: 9. CDR3 size: 18 residues.

The chain joins TRBV5-6 to TRBJ1-2; 9 bases agree with TRBD1. J lost 5 bases, V lost 7 bases, and 12 bases had no gene match. Germline lookup yields CDR1 SGHDT and CDR2 YYEEEE. This CDR3 is 15 amino acids long. The CDR3 DNA sequence: TGTGCCAGCTGGCATAGGACAGGGGAGGAGTATGGCTACACCTTC. Its translation is CASWHRTGEEYGYTF.

As for this clone: Relative to the germline gene, one junction end is altered; a read error may explain this. The rearrangement joins TRBV7-9 to TRBJ1-5, with D uncertain. This CDR3 has 12 amino acids. CDR1 is SEHNR, CDR2 FQNEAQ, per germline (reference sequence). In nucleotides, the CDR3 is TGTTCCAGCAGTCGAGACAATCAGCCCCAGCATTTT. This codes for CSSSRDNQPQHF.

This chain links TRBV30 with TRBJ1-1, with D possibly matching TRBD1 (5 bases). CDR3 length equals 13 residues. The germline V gene encodes CDR1 GTSNPN and CDR2 SVGIG (reference sequence). Between the trimmed V and J ends, which lost 5 bases and 1 base, there was a span of 11 bases. Written as DNA, the CDR3 is TGTGCCTGGGGAGGGACGGGGAACACTGAAGCTTTCTTT. Translation gives CAWGGTGNTEAFF. The entire variable domain, with the rest obtained from reference TRBV30 and TRBJ1-1, is as follows: SQTIHQWPATLVQPVGSPLSLECTVEGTSNPNLYWYRQAAGRGLQLLFYSVGIGQISSEVPQNLSASRPQDRQFILSSKKLLLSDSGFYLCAWGGTGNTEAFFGQGTRLTVV.

The rearrangement uses TRBV6-5 and TRBJ2-7; 8 nucleotides align to TRBD1. Germline CDR1 MNHEY, CDR2 SVGAGI. Trimming at V came to 6 bases and at J to 4 bases, leaving 8 bases not matched to a gene. CDR3 length equals 14 residues. The CDR3 protein is CASRRRDRMYEQYF. The DNA for the CDR3 is TGTGCCAGCAGACGCCGGGACAGGATGTACGAGCAGTACTTC.

The CDR3 sequence: CASSRTGRAANEKLFF. In nucleotides, the CDR3 is TGTGCCAGCAGCCGGACCGGCAGGGCTGCTAATGAAAAACTGTTTTTT. The chain combines TRBV11-2 with TRBJ1-4; perhaps TRBD1 as D (5 bases). CDR1 and CDR2 (germline): SGHAT, FQNNGV. The CDR3 totals 16 residues. V lost 5 bases to trimming and J lost 3 bases, with 16 bases between them.

The chain joins TRBV5-5 to TRBJ2-5, with D possibly matching TRBD2 (5 bases). The CDR3 is 15 amino acids. V gave up 3 bases and J gave up 1 base, with 13 bases separating them. CDR1 and CDR2 (germline): SGHKS, YYEKEE (reference sequence). The CDR3 DNA reads as TGTGCCAGCAGCTGGACTGGACGGGTCCAAGAGACCCAGTACTTC. Its protein product is CASSWTGRVQETQYF. The whole variable domain, remainder taken from reference TRBV5-5 and TRBJ2-5, is DAGVTQSPTHLIKTRGQQVTLRCSPISGHKSVSWYQQVLGQGPQFIFQYYEKEERGRGNFPDRFSARQFPNYSSELNVNALLLGDSALYLCASSWTGRVQETQYFGPGTRLLVL.

In this sample, this clone turned up once. The genes are TRBV4-2 and TRBJ2-7; maybe TRBD1 (5 bases). Trimming stripped 2 bases from V and 2 bases from J, with 13 bases between. This CDR3 is built from 15 residues. CDR1 LGHNA and CDR2 YNFKEQ come from the germline V gene. The CDR3 sequence: CASSQFQQAPYEQYF. Written as DNA, the CDR3 is TGTGCCAGCAGCCAATTCCAACAGGCCCCCTACGAGCAGTACTTC.

The chain recombines TRBV28 with TRBJ2-7, with D tentatively TRBD2 (5 bases). Trimming pared 3 bases from V and 0 bases from J, leaving 12 bases between. This CDR3 has 15 residues. Germline V gives CDR1 MDHEN, CDR2 SYDVKM. CDR3 protein: CASSFGPGSSYEQYF. CDR3 DNA sequence: TGTGCCAGCAGTTTTGGTCCGGGATCCTCCTACGAGCAGTACTTC. The full variable domain, in which reference TRBV28 and TRBJ2-7 provide the parts outside the CDR3, is DVKVTQSSRYLVKRTGEKVFLECVQDMDHENMFWYRQDPGLGLRLIYFSYDVKMKEKGDIPEGYSVSREKKERFSLILESASTNQTSMYLCASSFGPGSSYEQYFGPGTRLTVT.

V usage is TRBV4-1 and J usage is TRBJ1-1; possible D gene TRBD1, 5 bases. This CDR3 region has 18 residues. Per germline, CDR1 MGHRA and CDR2 YSYEKL. V was pared by 2 bases and J by 3 bases, with 22 bases between. The CDR3 region has the DNA TGCGCCAGCAGCCAAAGAATTATTGGAGGACCGGGGGACACTGAAGCTTTCTTT. It specifies CASSQRIIGGPGDTEAFF.